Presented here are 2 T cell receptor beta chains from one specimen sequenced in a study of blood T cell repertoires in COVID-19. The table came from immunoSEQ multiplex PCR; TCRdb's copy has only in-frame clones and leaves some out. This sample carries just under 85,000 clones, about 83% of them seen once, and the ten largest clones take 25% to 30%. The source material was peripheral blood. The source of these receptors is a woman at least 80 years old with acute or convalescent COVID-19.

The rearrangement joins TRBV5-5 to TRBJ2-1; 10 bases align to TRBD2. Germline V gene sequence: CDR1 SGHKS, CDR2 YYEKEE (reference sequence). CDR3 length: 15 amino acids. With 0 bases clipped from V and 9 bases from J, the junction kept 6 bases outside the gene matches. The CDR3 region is CASSLEGTSVGEQFF. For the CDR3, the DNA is TGTGCCAGCAGCTTGGAAGGGACTAGCGTTGGTGAGCAGTTCTTC.

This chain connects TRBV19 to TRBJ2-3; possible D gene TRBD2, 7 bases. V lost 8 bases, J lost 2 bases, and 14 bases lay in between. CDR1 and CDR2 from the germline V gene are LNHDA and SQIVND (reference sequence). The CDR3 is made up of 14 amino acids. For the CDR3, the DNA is TGTGCCAGTTTTGGGGGGGCCTCCACAGATACGCAGTATTTT. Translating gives CASFGGASTDTQYF.